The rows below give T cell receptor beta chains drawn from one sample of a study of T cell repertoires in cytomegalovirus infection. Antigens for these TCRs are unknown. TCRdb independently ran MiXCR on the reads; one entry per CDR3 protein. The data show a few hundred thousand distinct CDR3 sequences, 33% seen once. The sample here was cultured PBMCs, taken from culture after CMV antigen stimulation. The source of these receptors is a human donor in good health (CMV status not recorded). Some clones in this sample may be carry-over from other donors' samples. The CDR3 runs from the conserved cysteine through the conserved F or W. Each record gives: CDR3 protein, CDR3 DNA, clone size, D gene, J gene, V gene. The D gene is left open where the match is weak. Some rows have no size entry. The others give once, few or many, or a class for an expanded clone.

cdr3_aa: CASDRSYNNSPLHF
cdr3_nt: TGTGCCTCGGACAGGTCCTACAATAATTCACCCCTCCACTTT
clone_size: .
d_call: TRBD1
j_call: TRBJ1-6
v_call: TRBV6-1

cdr3_aa: CASSLDSFDEKLFF
cdr3_nt: TGTGCCAGCAGTCTAGACAGTTTTGATGAAAAACTGTTTTTT
clone_size: few
d_call: .
j_call: TRBJ1-4
v_call: TRBV12-3/TRBV12-4

cdr3_aa: CASSQVTQRAFDEQFF
cdr3_nt: TGCGCCAGCAGCCAAGTAACCCAGCGGGCTTTTGATGAGCAGTTCTTC
clone_size: .
d_call: .
j_call: TRBJ2-1
v_call: TRBV4-3

cdr3_aa: CASSSRSGYNETQYF
cdr3_nt: TGTGCCAGCAGCTCAAGATCGGGGTACAACGAGACCCAGTACTTC
clone_size: few
d_call: .
j_call: TRBJ2-5
v_call: TRBV11-2

cdr3_aa: CASSPGGRGDEQFF
cdr3_nt: TGTGCCAGCAGCCCTGGCGGGAGGGGGGATGAGCAGTTCTTC
clone_size: few
d_call: TRBD2
j_call: TRBJ2-1
v_call: TRBV14

cdr3_aa: CSVEGASEFSYNEQFF
cdr3_nt: TGCAGCGTTGAAGGGGCTAGCGAGTTCTCCTACAATGAGCAGTTCTTC
clone_size: .
d_call: .
j_call: TRBJ2-1
v_call: TRBV29-1

cdr3_aa: CASSLEGTGGLSFF
cdr3_nt: TGTGCCAGCAGCTTGGAAGGGACAGGGGGCTTATCTTTCTTT
clone_size: .
d_call: TRBD1
j_call: TRBJ1-1
v_call: TRBV5-4

cdr3_aa: CASSLARYDTEAFF
cdr3_nt: TGTGCCAGCAGCTTAGCGCGCTACGACACTGAAGCTTTCTTT
clone_size: .
d_call: .
j_call: TRBJ1-1
v_call: TRBV7-2

cdr3_aa: CASSPPWEENTEAFF
cdr3_nt: TGTGCCAGCAGCCCCCCGTGGGAGGAGAACACTGAAGCTTTCTTT
clone_size: .
d_call: .
j_call: TRBJ1-1
v_call: TRBV7-9

cdr3_aa: CATAQAGDPGANVLTF
cdr3_nt: TGTGCCACCGCTCAGGCAGGGGATCCTGGGGCCAACGTCCTGACTTTC
clone_size: few
d_call: .
j_call: TRBJ2-6
v_call: TRBV28

cdr3_aa: CASSEPDGMGGRLDTQYF
cdr3_nt: TGTGCCAGCAGCGAGCCCGACGGGATGGGCGGGAGGTTAGATACGCAGTATTTT
clone_size: .
d_call: TRBD2
j_call: TRBJ2-3
v_call: TRBV9